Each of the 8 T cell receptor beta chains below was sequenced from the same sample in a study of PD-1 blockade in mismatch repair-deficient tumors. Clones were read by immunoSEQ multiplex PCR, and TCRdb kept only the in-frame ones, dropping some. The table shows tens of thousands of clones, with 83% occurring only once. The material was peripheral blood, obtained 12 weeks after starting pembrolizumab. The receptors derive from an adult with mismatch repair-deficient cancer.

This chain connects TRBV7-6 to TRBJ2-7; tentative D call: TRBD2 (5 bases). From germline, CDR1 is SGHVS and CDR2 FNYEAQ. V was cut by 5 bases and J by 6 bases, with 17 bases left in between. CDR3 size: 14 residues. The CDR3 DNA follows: TGTGCCAGCAGCGCAATACTAGGAGGTAGCGAGCAGTACTTC. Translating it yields CASSAILGGSEQYF.

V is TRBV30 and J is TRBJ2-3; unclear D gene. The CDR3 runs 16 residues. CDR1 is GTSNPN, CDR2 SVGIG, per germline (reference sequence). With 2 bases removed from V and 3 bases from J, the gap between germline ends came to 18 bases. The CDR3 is CAWSFKRLKLTDTQYF. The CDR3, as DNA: TGTGCCTGGAGTTTTAAGAGGCTGAAATTGACAGATACGCAGTATTTT.

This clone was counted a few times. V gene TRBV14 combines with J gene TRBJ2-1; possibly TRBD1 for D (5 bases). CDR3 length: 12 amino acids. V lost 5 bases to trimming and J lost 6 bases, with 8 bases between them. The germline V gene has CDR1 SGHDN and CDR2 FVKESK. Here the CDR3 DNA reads TGTGCCAGCAGCGCTAGGGGCAATGAGCAGTTCTTC. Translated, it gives CASSARGNEQFF.

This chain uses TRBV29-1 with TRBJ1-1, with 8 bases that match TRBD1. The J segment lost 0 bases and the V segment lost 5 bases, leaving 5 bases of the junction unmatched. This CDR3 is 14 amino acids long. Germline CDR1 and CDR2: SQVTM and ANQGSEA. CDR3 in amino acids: CSVKLGQVNTEAFF. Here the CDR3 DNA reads TGCAGCGTTAAATTGGGACAGGTGAACACTGAAGCTTTCTTT. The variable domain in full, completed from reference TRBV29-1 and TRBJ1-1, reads SAVISQKPSRDICQRGTSLTIQCQVDSQVTMMFWYRQQPGQSLTLIATANQGSEATYESGFVIDKFPISRPNLTFSTLTVSNMSPEDSSIYLCSVKLGQVNTEAFFGQGTRLTVV.

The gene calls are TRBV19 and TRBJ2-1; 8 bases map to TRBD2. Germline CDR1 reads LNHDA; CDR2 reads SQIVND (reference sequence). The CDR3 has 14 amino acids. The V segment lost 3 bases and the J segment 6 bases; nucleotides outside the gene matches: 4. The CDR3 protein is CASSMRGAGNEQFF. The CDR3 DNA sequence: TGTGCCAGTAGTATGCGGGGGGCGGGCAATGAGCAGTTCTTC. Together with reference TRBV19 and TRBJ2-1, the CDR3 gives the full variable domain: DGGITQSPKYLFRKEGQNVTLSCEQNLNHDAMYWYRQDPGQGLRLIYYSQIVNDFQKGDIAEGYSVSREKKESFPLTVTSAQKNPTAFYLCASSMRGAGNEQFFGPGTRLTVL.

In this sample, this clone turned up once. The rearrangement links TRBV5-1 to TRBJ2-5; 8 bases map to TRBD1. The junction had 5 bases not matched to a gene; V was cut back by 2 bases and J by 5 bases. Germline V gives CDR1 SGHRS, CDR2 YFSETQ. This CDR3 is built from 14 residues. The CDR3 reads CASSFGQGWETQYF. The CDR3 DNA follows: TGCGCCAGCAGCTTCGGACAGGGATGGGAGACCCAGTACTTC.

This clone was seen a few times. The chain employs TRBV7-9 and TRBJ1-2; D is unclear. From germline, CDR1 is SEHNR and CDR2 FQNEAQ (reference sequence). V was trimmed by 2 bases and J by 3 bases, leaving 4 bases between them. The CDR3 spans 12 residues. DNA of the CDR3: TGTGCCAGCAGCTTACAAGACTATGGCTACACCTTC. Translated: CASSLQDYGYTF.

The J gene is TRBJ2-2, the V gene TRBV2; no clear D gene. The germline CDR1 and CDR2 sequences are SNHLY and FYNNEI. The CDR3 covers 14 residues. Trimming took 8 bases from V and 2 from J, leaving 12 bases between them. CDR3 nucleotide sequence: TGTGCCAGCTTGTCCGGGTCTAACACCGGGGAGCTGTTTTTT. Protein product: CASLSGSNTGELFF.